A single sample is the source of the 12 T cell receptor beta chains below, sequenced in a study of tumor-infiltrating lymphocytes in primary liver carcinoma. Unsorted whole blood supplied the blood RNA, and germline DNA was isolated too. The authors made TCR beta cDNA from approximately 500 ng total RNA with a constant-region primer. Slightly modified ARM-PCR served as the procedure for the TCR beta libraries. These libraries came from three rounds of nested multiplex PCR. Use of TRBV1-TRBV30 forward primers with a C-beta reverse primer characterized the first two PCR rounds, which lasted 10 cycles each. Via MiXCR, TCRdb re-called the multiplex PCR reads, giving one row per CDR3 protein. The table records nearly 200,000 distinct CDR3 sequences, roughly two thirds of them present only once. The sample taken for sequencing was peripheral blood. The receptors originated from an older woman with primary liver carcinoma and hepatitis B virus infection.

For this clonotype: Because it lacks the conserved phenylalanine or tryptophan at the end, this CDR3 is likely a read error. The chain combines TRBV4-1 with TRBJ2-7; D not resolved. Germline CDR1 and CDR2: MGHRA and YSYEKL. The CDR3 length is 15 residues. The CDR3 nucleotides are TGCGCAAGCAGCCAAGCTTTATGGCAGGACTACGAGCAGTACTTG. It yields the protein CASSQALWQDYEQYL.

This clonotype was counted a single time. The CDR3 reads CSARDNRDTQYF. As DNA, the CDR3 is TGCAGTGCTAGAGATAACAGAGATACGCAGTATTTT. This chain connects TRBV20-1 to TRBJ2-3; unclear D gene. The CDR3 consists of 12 residues. CDR1 and CDR2 from the germline V gene are DFQATT and SNEGSKA (reference sequence). Trimming left V 0 bases short and J 5 bases short, with 6 bases between.

On this clonotype itself: A much larger clone is a single base away; this may be a read error. This chain connects TRBV28 to TRBJ1-5; D perhaps matches TRBD1 (6 bases). This CDR3 has 14 amino acids. The germline V gene encodes CDR1 MDHEN and CDR2 SYDVKM. In DNA, the CDR3 is TGTGCCTGCAGCCTCGGGGGGCGAGGTCAGCCCCAGCATTTT. Amino acids: CACSLGGRGQPQHF.

This clonotype was picked up a small number of times. The chain is built from TRBV5-1 and TRBJ2-7, with D possibly being TRBD1 (5 bases). CDR1 is SGHRS and CDR2 is YFSETQ in the germline V gene. Between the trimmed V and J ends, which lost 0 bases and 3 bases, there was a span of 13 bases. This CDR3 has 15 residues. The CDR3 loop is CASSLEGVRDYEQYF. Here the CDR3 DNA reads TGCGCCAGCAGCTTGGAGGGTGTCAGGGACTACGAGCAGTACTTC.

To note about this clonotype: The CDR3 ends on some other residue instead of the conserved phenylalanine or tryptophan, so this is likely a read error. V gene TRBV29-1 combines with J gene TRBJ2-1; 9 bases align to TRBD2. The CDR3 consists of 14 residues. Germline-derived CDR1 and CDR2 are SQVTM and ANQGSEA. DNA of the CDR3: TGTAGCGTTGGTGGGCTAGCGGGAAACAATGAGCAGTTCCTC. Translated, it gives CSVGGLAGNNEQFL.

The J gene is TRBJ1-1, the V gene TRBV28, with TRBD1 matching over 9 bases. This CDR3 comprises 15 residues. Germline V gene lookup returns CDR1 MDHEN and CDR2 SYDVKM. The J segment lost 7 bases and the V segment lost 7 bases, leaving 13 bases of the junction unmatched. The CDR3: CASTDNRGPWSEAFF. The CDR3 nucleotides are TGTGCCAGCACCGATAACAGGGGGCCGTGGAGTGAAGCTTTCTTT.

With respect to this clonotype: This may stem from a read error, because a much larger clone lies one nucleotide away. The rearrangement uses TRBV4-2 and TRBJ1-1, with unresolved D. V lost 4 bases and J 4 bases, leaving 10 bases between the germline ends. Germline V gene data show CDR1 as LGHNA and CDR2 as YNFKEQ. The CDR3 runs to 13 residues. CDR3 sequence: CASSRTMGTEAFF. DNA of the CDR3: TGTGCCAGCAGCCGTACAATGGGCACTGAAGCTTTCTTT.

The chain uses TRBV6-1 and TRBJ2-7, with D possibly TRBD2 on 5 matching bases. This CDR3 is 15 amino acids long. The V gene's germline CDR1 is MNHNS and CDR2 SASEGT. Between the trimmed V and J ends, which lost 6 bases and 3 bases, there was a span of 18 bases. This CDR3 is CASSDVEGSGYEQYF. The CDR3 DNA sequence: TGTGCCAGCAGCGATGTAGAGGGTTCGGGCTACGAGCAGTACTTC.

The table lists this clonotype with a few counts. The chain uses TRBV7-9 and TRBJ1-1; 7 bases fit TRBD1. Germline V gene lookup returns CDR1 SEHNR and CDR2 FQNEAQ (reference sequence). The CDR3 spans 14 residues. With V trimmed by 4 bases and J by 5 bases, 7 bases remained unmatched. The CDR3 protein is CASSSTTGYTEAFF. The CDR3 DNA sequence: TGTGCCAGCAGCTCAACGACAGGGTATACTGAAGCTTTCTTT.

A remark on this clonotype: The germline gene is not matched at one end of the junction; a read error may be the cause. The chain is built from TRBV11-2 and TRBJ2-2, with D possibly TRBD2 on 7 matching bases. This CDR3 comprises 14 residues. The germline V gene has CDR1 SGHAT and CDR2 FQNNGV. CDR3 coding DNA: TGTGCCAGCAGCTTAGATCAAAGCACCGGGGGGCTGTCTTTT. Encoded protein: CASSLDQSTGGLSF.

In the case of this clonotype: Lacking the conserved final phenylalanine or tryptophan, this CDR3 likely reflects a read error. This chain joins TRBV4-1 and TRBJ1-2, with TRBD1 matching over 7 bases. CDR3 length: 15 amino acids. V shed 1 base and J 4 bases; nucleotides not matched to a gene: 6. CDR1 is MGHRA and CDR2 is YSYEKL in the germline V gene. CDR3 residues: CASSQVTRDSYGYTL. DNA for the CDR3: TGCGCCAGCAGCCAAGTAACACGGGACAGCTATGGCTACACCCTC.

With respect to this clonotype: At one boundary the junction diverges from the germline segment, which might be a read error. J is TRBJ1-1 and V is TRBV11-3; no reliable D call. The CDR3 sequence is 14 residues long. Germline V lookup: CDR1 SGHNT, CDR2 YENEEA. The CDR3 here is CDSILLWGPTEAFF. The CDR3 DNA is TGTGACAGCATCTTACTCTGGGGTCCCACTGAAGCTTTCTTT.